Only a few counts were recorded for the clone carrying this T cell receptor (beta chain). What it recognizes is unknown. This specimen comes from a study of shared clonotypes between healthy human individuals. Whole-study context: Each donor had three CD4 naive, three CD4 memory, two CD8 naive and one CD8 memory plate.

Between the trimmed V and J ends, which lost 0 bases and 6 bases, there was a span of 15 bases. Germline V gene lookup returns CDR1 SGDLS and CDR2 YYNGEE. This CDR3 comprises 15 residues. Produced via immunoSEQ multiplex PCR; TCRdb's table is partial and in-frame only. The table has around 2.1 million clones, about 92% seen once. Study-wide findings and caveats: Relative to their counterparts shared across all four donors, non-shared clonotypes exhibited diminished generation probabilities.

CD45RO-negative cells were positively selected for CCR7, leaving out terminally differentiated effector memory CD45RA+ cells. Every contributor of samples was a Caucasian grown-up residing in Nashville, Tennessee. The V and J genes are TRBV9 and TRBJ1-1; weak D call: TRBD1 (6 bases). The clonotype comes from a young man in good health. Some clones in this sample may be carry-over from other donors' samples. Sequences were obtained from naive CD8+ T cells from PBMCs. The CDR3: CASSVAKGGSSEAFF. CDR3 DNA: TGTGCCAGCAGCGTAGCTAAGGGGGGATCGTCTGAAGCTTTCTTT.